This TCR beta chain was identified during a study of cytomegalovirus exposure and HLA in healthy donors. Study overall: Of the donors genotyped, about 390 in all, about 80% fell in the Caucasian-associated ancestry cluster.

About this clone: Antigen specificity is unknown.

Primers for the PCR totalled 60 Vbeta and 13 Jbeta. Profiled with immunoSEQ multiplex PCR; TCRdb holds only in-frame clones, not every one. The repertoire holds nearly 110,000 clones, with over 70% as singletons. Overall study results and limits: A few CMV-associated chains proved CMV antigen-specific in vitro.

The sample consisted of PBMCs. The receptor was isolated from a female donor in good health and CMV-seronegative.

The DNA for the CDR3 is TGTGCCAGCTCACCACCTTCGGGACTAGGTGGCAATGAGCAGTTCTTC. This gives the protein CASSPPSGLGGNEQFF. V gene TRBV18 combines with J gene TRBJ2-1; 8 positions agree with TRBD2. The CDR3 is 16 amino acids. Per germline, CDR1 KGHSH and CDR2 LQKENI. The J segment lost 6 bases and the V segment lost 0 bases, leaving 7 bases of the junction unmatched.